The 10 T cell receptor beta chains below come from one sample, sequenced in a study of blood T cell repertoires in COVID-19. Data came from immunoSEQ multiplex PCR; TCRdb stores just in-frame clones and leaves some out. The repertoire consists of about 160,000 clones, with around 80% occurring once and the leading ten covering less than 9.5%. Sequences were obtained from peripheral blood. The receptors were sampled from a man aged 55-75 years with acute or convalescent COVID-19.

The V call is TRBV13, the J call TRBJ1-2; no clear D gene. The germline V gene encodes CDR1 PRHDT and CDR2 FYEKMQ (reference sequence). This CDR3 comprises 16 residues. Trimming removed 5 bases at V and 2 bases at J, with 18 bases between. The CDR3 sequence is CASSPRKEGGNYGYTF. CDR3 bases: TGTGCCAGCAGCCCGCGCAAAGAGGGAGGGAACTATGGCTACACCTTC.

V gene TRBV6-5 combines with J gene TRBJ2-7; the match to TRBD1 covers 8 bases. The ends lost 0 bases at V and 5 bases at J; junction bases unmatched: 3. The CDR3 spans 14 residues. The germline V gene encodes CDR1 MNHEY and CDR2 SVGAGI. The CDR3 here is CASSYSAGGNEQYF. CDR3 DNA sequence: TGTGCCAGCAGTTACTCGGCAGGGGGCAACGAGCAGTACTTC.

Comments on this clone: Other DNA sequences in this specimen translate into the identical CDR3. This chain links TRBV6-5 with TRBJ2-7; 10 bases fit TRBD1. There are 15 residues in the CDR3. V dropped 0 bases and J dropped 2; count of bases not matched to a gene: 1. CDR1 is MNHEY, CDR2 SVGAGI, per germline. The CDR3 loop reads CASSYSGQGAYEQYF. The CDR3, as DNA: TGTGCCAGCAGTTACTCAGGACAGGGGGCCTACGAGCAGTACTTC.

The chain is built from TRBV3-1 (or the pseudogene TRBV3-2) and TRBJ2-5, with 10 bases that match TRBD2. Per the germline V gene, CDR1 is LGHDT and CDR2 is YNNKEL (reference sequence). The length of the CDR3 is 16 residues. V dropped 2 bases and J dropped 2; count of bases not matched to a gene: 5. The CDR3 coding sequence is TGTGCCAGCAGCCAAAGGGGTAGCGGGGGGCAAGAGACCCAGTACTTC. As protein: CASSQRGSGGQETQYF.

The rearrangement joins TRBV19 to TRBJ2-1; D might be TRBD1 (6 bases). Trimming pared 0 bases from V and 2 bases from J, leaving 14 bases between. Per germline, CDR1 LNHDA and CDR2 SQIVND (reference sequence). CDR3 length: 17 amino acids. The CDR3: CASSIDPRTETYNEQFF. The CDR3 region has the DNA TGTGCCAGTAGTATAGATCCTAGGACAGAGACCTACAATGAGCAGTTCTTC.

This chain joins TRBV6-7 and TRBJ2-6, with D perhaps TRBD2 (5 bases). TRBV6-7 is an ORF, with its function uncertain. V shed 7 bases and J shed 2 bases, with 15 bases lying between them. CDR3 length: 16 residues. The CDR3 is CASTSVRAAGANVLTF. CDR3 DNA sequence: TGTGCCAGCACCTCCGTGAGGGCGGCTGGGGCCAACGTCCTGACTTTC.

The gene calls are TRBV5-6 and TRBJ1-4; 8 bases are shared with TRBD1. CDR1 and CDR2 from the germline V gene are SGHDT and YYEEEE. The CDR3 extends over 14 amino acids. V shed 0 bases, J shed 10 bases, and the junction held 5 bases outside the gene matches. The CDR3 region has the DNA TGTGCCAGCAGCTTGGGACAGGGGATAGGAAAACTGTTTTTT. Amino acid sequence: CASSLGQGIGKLFF.

The J gene is TRBJ2-2, the V gene TRBV29-1; 7 positions agree with TRBD1. Losses at the gene ends were 5 bases for V and 7 bases for J; bases not matched to a gene: 7. This CDR3 has 13 amino acids. Germline V gives CDR1 SQVTM, CDR2 ANQGSEA. The CDR3 is CSVRTTGFGELFF. In nucleotides, the CDR3 is TGCAGCGTTCGAACGACAGGGTTCGGGGAGCTGTTTTTT.

The chain joins TRBV11-2 to TRBJ2-2; D perhaps matches TRBD2 (5 bases). The CDR3 is 18 residues long. Germline CDR1 reads SGHAT; CDR2 reads FQNNGV. V lost 1 base and J lost 1, with 16 bases in between. CDR3 nucleotide sequence: TGTGCCAGCAGCTTAGGGCTTCTCTTCGGGGAGAACACCGGGGAGCTGTTTTTT. This codes for CASSLGLLFGENTGELFF.

V is TRBV9 and J is TRBJ1-2, with 8 bases matching TRBD1. V dropped 4 bases and J dropped 4; count of bases not matched to a gene: 6. The CDR3 has 14 residues. CDR1 is SGDLS and CDR2 is YYNGEE in the germline V gene. CDR3 residues: CASSSGQGVYGYTF. The CDR3 nucleotides read TGTGCCAGCAGCTCCGGACAGGGAGTCTATGGCTACACCTTC.